A single sample is the source of the 19 T cell receptor beta chains below, sequenced in a study of vaccination and CD4 T cells after COVID-19. Indicated treatment: approximately nine-day PBMC culture with coronavirus spike peptide pools or control peptides (ViraFEST assay). CD4+ T cells that had been cultured provided DNA sequenced with the Oncomine TCR Beta short-read assay. TCRdb ran MiXCR on the PCR reads and lists one entry per CDR3 protein. The repertoire has fewer than 5,500 distinct CDR3 sequences, about half of them found once; the top ten carry roughly 30%. No antigen has been assigned to these receptors. The sequenced sample consisted of CD4+ T cells from blood, cultured in vitro. The receptors come from a human donor who had recovered from COVID-19.

V usage is TRBV6-2 or TRBV6-3 and J usage is TRBJ2-1; 13 bases fit TRBD2. CDR1 and CDR2 (germline): MNHEY, SVGEGT. This CDR3 has 15 amino acids. Trimming at V came to 5 bases and at J to 9 bases, leaving 7 bases not matched to a gene. CDR3: CASSPRTSGSIEQFF. CDR3 bases: TGTGCCAGCAGTCCAAGGACTAGCGGGAGTATTGAGCAGTTCTTC.

The genes are TRBV27 and TRBJ1-2, with a weak D call TRBD1 (5 bases). Germline CDR1 and CDR2: MNHEY and SMNVEV (reference sequence). The CDR3 is 14 residues long. Trimming left V 6 bases short and J 5 bases short, with 16 bases between. In nucleotides, the CDR3 is TGTGCCAGCAGCCCCCTTGGGGGACTTTATGGCTACACCTTC. Encoded protein: CASSPLGGLYGYTF.

The chain combines TRBV5-1 with TRBJ2-4; 10 positions match TRBD1. Germline loops: CDR1 SGHRS, CDR2 YFSETQ. Trimming at V came to 0 bases and at J to 10 bases, leaving 4 bases not matched to a gene. The CDR3 contains 14 residues. The CDR3 loop reads CASSLVGTGEIQYF. As DNA, the CDR3 is TGCGCCAGCAGCTTGGTGGGGACAGGGGAAATTCAGTACTTC. Together with reference TRBV5-1 and TRBJ2-4, the CDR3 gives the full variable domain: KAGVTQTPRYLIKTRGQQVTLSCSPISGHRSVSWYQQTPGQGLQFLFEYFSETQRNKGNFPGRFSGRQFSNSRSEMNVSTLELGDSALYLCASSLVGTGEIQYFGAGTRLSVL.

The V and J genes are TRBV12-3 or TRBV12-4 and TRBJ1-5; D gene uncertain. The CDR3 has 14 residues. Trimming removed 2 bases from V and 4 bases from J, with 9 bases in between. CDR3 coding DNA: TGTGCCAGCAGTTTACTAGGAATAAATCAGCCCCAGCATTTT. This encodes CASSLLGINQPQHF.

The chain recombines TRBV11-2 with TRBJ1-6; D remains ambiguous. Trimming took 2 bases from V and 9 from J, leaving 8 bases between them. The CDR3 runs 13 residues. CDR1 and CDR2 (germline): SGHAT, FQNNGV. CDR3 amino acids: CASSLMGISPLHF. The CDR3 DNA sequence: TGTGCCAGCAGCTTAATGGGGATTTCACCCCTCCACTTT.

This chain uses TRBV11-2 with TRBJ2-1, with 10 positions matching TRBD2. The trim removed 2 bases at V and 4 bases at J, leaving 2 bases unmatched. The CDR3 runs to 15 residues. In germline, CDR1 is SGHAT, CDR2 FQNNGV. The CDR3 DNA follows: TGTGCCAGCAGCTTACTAGCGGGGGTTTACAATGAGCAGTTCTTC. This codes for CASSLLAGVYNEQFF.

This clonotype has only a few counts. The rearrangement links TRBV7-3 to TRBJ2-3, with a possible D match to TRBD1 (5 bases). Trimming took off 5 bases at V and 0 bases at J, with 9 bases between the two ends. The CDR3 is made up of 14 amino acids. Germline V CDR1 and CDR2: SGHTA, FQGTGA. CDR3 loop: CASSLQDSTDTQYF. The CDR3 region has the DNA TGTGCCAGCAGCCTACAGGACAGCACAGATACGCAGTATTTT. The full variable domain, its missing parts supplied by reference TRBV7-3 and TRBJ2-3, is GAGVSQTPSNKVTEKGKYVELRCDPISGHTALYWYRQSLGQGPEFLIYFQGTGAADDSGLPNDRFFAVRPEGSVSTLKIQRTERGDSAVYLCASSLQDSTDTQYFGPGTRLTVL.

This sequence joins TRBV5-6 and TRBJ2-7; unclear D gene. V lost 0 bases and J lost 1, with 8 bases in between. Germline values: CDR1 SGHDT, CDR2 YYEEEE. This CDR3 has 14 amino acids. CDR3 in DNA: TGTGCCAGCAGCTTGGGCACCGCGTCCTACGAGCAGTACTTC. This translates into CASSLGTASYEQYF.

This chain connects TRBV11-2 to TRBJ2-7; weak D call: TRBD1 (6 bases). V gave up 4 bases and J gave up 9 bases, with 10 bases separating them. Germline CDR1 reads SGHAT; CDR2 reads FQNNGV. CDR3 size: 11 residues. The CDR3 here is CASSYEQGQYF. CDR3 nucleotide sequence: TGTGCCAGCAGCTACGAACAGGGGCAGTACTTC.

J is TRBJ2-7 and V is TRBV6-1; D might be TRBD1 (5 bases). The length of the CDR3 is 13 residues. The V end lost 6 bases, the J end lost 0 bases, and 9 bases lay between the germline ends. The germline CDR1 and CDR2 sequences are MNHNS and SASEGT. Here the CDR3 reads CASRRGVSYEQYF. The CDR3 coding sequence is TGTGCCAGCAGAAGGGGTGTCTCCTACGAGCAGTACTTC.

This clonotype was found a few times. This chain uses TRBV24-1 with TRBJ2-3; D may be TRBD2 (5 bases). The CDR3 is made up of 17 amino acids. V was shortened by 0 bases and J by 0 bases, with 12 bases between the two germline ends. CDR1 KGHDR and CDR2 SFDVKD come from the germline V gene. CDR3 sequence reads: CATSDLPTSPSTDTQYF. CDR3 nucleotides: TGTGCCACCAGTGATTTGCCTACTAGTCCAAGCACAGATACGCAGTATTTT.

The J gene is TRBJ1-2, the V gene TRBV20-1; D not certain. Per germline, CDR1 DFQATT and CDR2 SNEGSKA (reference sequence). V was cut by 6 bases and J by 2 bases, with 13 bases left in between. The CDR3 extends over 13 amino acids. The DNA of the CDR3 is TGCAGTGCCCCAGTTGCTAAAAACTATGGCTACACCTTC. This translates into CSAPVAKNYGYTF.

In its sample, this clonotype was seen a few times. The rearrangement joins TRBV6-1 to TRBJ1-1; maybe TRBD1 (6 bases). The CDR3 runs to 13 residues. Germline CDR1 reads MNHNS; CDR2 reads SASEGT. V was trimmed by 6 bases and J by 5 bases, leaving 13 bases between them. The CDR3 nucleotides read TGTGCCAGCAGGTTAACAGGGTTTACTGAAGCTTTCTTT. Encoded protein: CASRLTGFTEAFF.

This clonotype is medium-sized by share. This chain joins TRBV20-1 and TRBJ2-1; TRBD1 might be the D (7 bases). The ends were cut back, 5 bases at V and 12 bases at J, with 26 bases in the middle. The V gene's germline CDR1 is DFQATT and CDR2 SNEGSKA (reference sequence). The CDR3 length is 15 residues. CDR3 sequence: CSAERGDRYNDWQFF. In nucleotides, the CDR3 is TGCAGTGCTGAGAGGGGGGACAGATACAATGATTGGCAGTTCTTC.

This rearrangement joins TRBV6-5 to TRBJ1-4, with unresolved D. This CDR3 has 15 amino acids. V gave up 0 bases and J gave up 6 bases, with 11 bases separating them. CDR1 is MNHEY and CDR2 is SVGAGI in the germline V gene. The CDR3 sequence is CASSYSGSRDEKLFF. DNA of the CDR3: TGTGCCAGCAGTTACTCGGGGTCTCGGGATGAAAAACTGTTTTTT.

This sequence joins TRBV18 and TRBJ2-2, with TRBD2 matching over 8 bases. Germline V gene data show CDR1 as KGHSH and CDR2 as LQKENI. The length of the CDR3 is 18 residues. Trimming at V came to 5 bases and at J to 0 bases, leaving 11 bases not matched to a gene. The CDR3 is CASSMNGLAGANTGELFF. The DNA of the CDR3 is TGTGCCAGCTCAATGAACGGCCTAGCGGGCGCGAACACCGGGGAGCTGTTTTTT.

This clonotype was found a few times. J is TRBJ2-7 and V is TRBV20-1; the D gene could be TRBD1 or TRBD2 (5 bases each). Germline assignment: CDR1 DFQATT and CDR2 SNEGSKA (reference sequence). V lost 0 bases and J lost 0, with 15 bases in between. This CDR3 has 16 residues. CDR3 residues: CSARDRDGASSYEQYF. CDR3 DNA: TGCAGTGCTAGAGATAGGGACGGGGCCAGCTCCTACGAGCAGTACTTC.

This chain connects TRBV18 to TRBJ1-3; 7 nucleotides agree with TRBD1. The junction had 4 bases not matched to a gene; V was cut back by 2 bases and J by 3 bases. Germline V gene data show CDR1 as KGHSH and CDR2 as LQKENI. CDR3 length: 15 amino acids. The CDR3 nucleotides read TGTGCCAGCTCACCAAACCAGGGGGTTGGAAACACCATATATTTT. It yields the protein CASSPNQGVGNTIYF.

The count of this clonotype is one. The chain couples TRBV6-2 or TRBV6-3 to TRBJ2-1; D is possibly TRBD2 (6 bases). CDR3 length equals 14 residues. Trimming stripped 6 bases from V and 3 bases from J, with 12 bases between. Germline CDR1 and CDR2: MNHEY and SVGEGT. This CDR3 is CASSLTSFYNEQFF. The CDR3 DNA follows: TGTGCCAGCAGCCTCACTAGCTTCTACAATGAGCAGTTCTTC.